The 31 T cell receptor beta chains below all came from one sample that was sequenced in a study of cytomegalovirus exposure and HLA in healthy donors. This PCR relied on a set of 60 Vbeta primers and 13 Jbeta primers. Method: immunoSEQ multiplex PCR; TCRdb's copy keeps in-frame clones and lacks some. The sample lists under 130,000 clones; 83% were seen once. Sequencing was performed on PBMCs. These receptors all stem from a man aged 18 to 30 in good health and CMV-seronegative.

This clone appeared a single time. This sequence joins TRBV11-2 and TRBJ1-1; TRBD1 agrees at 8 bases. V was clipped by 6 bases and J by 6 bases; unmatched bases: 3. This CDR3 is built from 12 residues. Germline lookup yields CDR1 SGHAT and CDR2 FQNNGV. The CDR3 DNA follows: TGTGCCAGCAGACGGACAGGGCCTGAAGCTTTCTTT. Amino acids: CASRRTGPEAFF.

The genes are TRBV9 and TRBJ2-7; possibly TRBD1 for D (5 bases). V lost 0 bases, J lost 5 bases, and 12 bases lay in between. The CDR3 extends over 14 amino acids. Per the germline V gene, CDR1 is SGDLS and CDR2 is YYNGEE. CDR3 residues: CASSVDRIEDEQYF. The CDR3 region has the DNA TGTGCCAGCAGCGTAGACAGGATAGAGGACGAGCAGTACTTC.

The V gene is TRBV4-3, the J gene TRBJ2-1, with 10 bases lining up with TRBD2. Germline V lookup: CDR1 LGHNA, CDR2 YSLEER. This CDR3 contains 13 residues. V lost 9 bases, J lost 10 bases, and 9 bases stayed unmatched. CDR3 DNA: TGCGCCAGTTCTAGCGGGGGAGTGGTCGAGCAGTTCTTC. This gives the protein CASSSGGVVEQFF.

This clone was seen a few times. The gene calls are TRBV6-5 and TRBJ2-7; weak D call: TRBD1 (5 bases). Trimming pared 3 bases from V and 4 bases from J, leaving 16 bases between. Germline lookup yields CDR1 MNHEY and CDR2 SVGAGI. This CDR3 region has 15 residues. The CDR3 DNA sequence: TGTGCCAGCAGTTATTTTAGGGGAACTCAATACGAGCAGTACTTC. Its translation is CASSYFRGTQYEQYF.

The CDR3 loop reads CATSNRLPGESGYTF. The CDR3 DNA is TGTGCCACCAGCAACCGTCTCCCAGGGGAGAGTGGCTACACCTTC. The genes are TRBV15 and TRBJ1-2; TRBD1 is a possible D gene (6 bases). V was trimmed by 4 bases and J by 7 bases, leaving 19 bases between them. The germline gives CDR1 LNHNV, CDR2 YYDKDF (reference sequence). There are 15 residues in the CDR3.

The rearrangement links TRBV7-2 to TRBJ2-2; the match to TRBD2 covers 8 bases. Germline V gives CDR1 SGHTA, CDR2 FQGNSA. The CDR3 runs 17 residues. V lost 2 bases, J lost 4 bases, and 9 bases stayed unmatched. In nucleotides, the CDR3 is TGTGCCAGCAGCTTACTCGGAGCGGGAGTCGCCACCGGGGAGCTGTTTTTT. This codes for CASSLLGAGVATGELFF.

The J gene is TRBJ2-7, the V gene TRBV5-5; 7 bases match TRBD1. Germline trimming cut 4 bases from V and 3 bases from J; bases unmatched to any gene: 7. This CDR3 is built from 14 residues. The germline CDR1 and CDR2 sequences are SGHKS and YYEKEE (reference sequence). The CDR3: CASSPGDSFYEQYF. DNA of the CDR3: TGTGCCAGCAGCCCAGGGGACAGTTTCTACGAGCAGTACTTC.

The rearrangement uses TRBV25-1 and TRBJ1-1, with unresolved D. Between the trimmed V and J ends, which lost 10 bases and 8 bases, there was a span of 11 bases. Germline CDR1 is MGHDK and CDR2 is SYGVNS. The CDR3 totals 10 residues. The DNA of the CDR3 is TGTGCCACCGAAGGAGCGGAAGCTTTCTTT. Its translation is CATEGAEAFF.

The CDR3 DNA reads TGTGCCAGCAACGCGGCGGGATCGGTCTACGAGCAGTACTTC. Protein sequence: CASNAAGSVYEQYF. The chain is built from TRBV27 and TRBJ2-7; TRBD2 might be the D (6 bases). Per the germline V gene, CDR1 is MNHEY and CDR2 is SMNVEV (reference sequence). The CDR3 extends over 14 amino acids. V shed 7 bases and J shed 3 bases, with 16 bases lying between them.

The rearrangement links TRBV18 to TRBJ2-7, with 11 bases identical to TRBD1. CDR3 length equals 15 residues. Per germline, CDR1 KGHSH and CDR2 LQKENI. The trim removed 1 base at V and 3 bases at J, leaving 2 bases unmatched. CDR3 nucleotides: TGTGCCAGCTCACCACGGGACAGGGGGGTCTACGAGCAGTACTTC. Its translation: CASSPRDRGVYEQYF.

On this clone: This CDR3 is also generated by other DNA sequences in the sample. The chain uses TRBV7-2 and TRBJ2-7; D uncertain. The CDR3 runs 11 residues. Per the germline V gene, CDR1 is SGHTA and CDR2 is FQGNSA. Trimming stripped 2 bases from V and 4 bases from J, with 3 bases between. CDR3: CASSLTYEQYF. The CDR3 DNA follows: TGTGCCAGCAGCTTAACTTACGAGCAGTACTTC. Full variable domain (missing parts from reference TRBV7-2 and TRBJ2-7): GAGVSQSPSNKVTEKGKDVELRCDPISGHTALYWYRQSLGQGLEFLIYFQGNSAPDKSGLPSDRFSAERTGGSVSTLTIQRTQQEDSAVYLCASSLTYEQYFGPGTRLTVT.

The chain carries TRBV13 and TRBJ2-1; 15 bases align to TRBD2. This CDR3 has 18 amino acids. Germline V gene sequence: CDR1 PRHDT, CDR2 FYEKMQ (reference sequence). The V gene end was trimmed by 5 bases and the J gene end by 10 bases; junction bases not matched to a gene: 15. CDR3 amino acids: CASSLYSGLAGGPWEQFF. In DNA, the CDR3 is TGTGCCAGCAGCCTTTACTCAGGACTAGCGGGAGGGCCATGGGAGCAGTTCTTC. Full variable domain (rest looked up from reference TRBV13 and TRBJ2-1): AAGVIQSPRHLIKEKRETATLKCYPIPRHDTVYWYQQGPGQDPQFLISFYEKMQSDKGSIPDRFSAQQFSDYHSELNMSSLELGDSALYFCASSLYSGLAGGPWEQFFGPGTRLTVL.

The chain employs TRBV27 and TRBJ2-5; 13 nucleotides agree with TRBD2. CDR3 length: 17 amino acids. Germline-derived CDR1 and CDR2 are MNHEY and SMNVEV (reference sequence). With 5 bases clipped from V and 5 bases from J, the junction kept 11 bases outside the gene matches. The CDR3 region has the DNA TGTGCCAGCAGTCCCCGACTAGCGGGAGGAGTGGGGGAGACCCAGTACTTC. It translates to CASSPRLAGGVGETQYF.

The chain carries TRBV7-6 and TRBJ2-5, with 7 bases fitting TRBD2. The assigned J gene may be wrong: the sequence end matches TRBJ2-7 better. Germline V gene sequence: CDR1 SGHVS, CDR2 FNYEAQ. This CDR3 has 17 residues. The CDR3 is CASSDPYRGRPPDEQYF. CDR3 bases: TGTGCCAGCAGCGATCCCTACCGCGGGAGACCCCCTGACGAGCAGTACTTC.

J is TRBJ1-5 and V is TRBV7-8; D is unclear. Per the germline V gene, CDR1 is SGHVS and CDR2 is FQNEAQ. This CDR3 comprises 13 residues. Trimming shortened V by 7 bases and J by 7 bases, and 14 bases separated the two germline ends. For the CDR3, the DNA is TGTGCCAGCACGGGCACGGCGGGACAGCCCCAGCATTTT. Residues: CASTGTAGQPQHF.

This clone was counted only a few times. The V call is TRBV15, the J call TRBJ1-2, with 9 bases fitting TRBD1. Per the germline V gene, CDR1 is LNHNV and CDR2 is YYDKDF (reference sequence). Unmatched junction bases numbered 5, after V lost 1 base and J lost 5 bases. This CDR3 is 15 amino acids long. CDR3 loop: CATSRGVGTGYGYTF. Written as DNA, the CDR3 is TGTGCCACCAGCAGAGGGGTTGGGACAGGGTATGGCTACACCTTC.

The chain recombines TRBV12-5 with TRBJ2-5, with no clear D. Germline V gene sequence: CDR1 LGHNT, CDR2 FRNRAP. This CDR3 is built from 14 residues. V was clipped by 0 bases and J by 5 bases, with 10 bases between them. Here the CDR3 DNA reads TGTGCTAGTGGTTTGGTACCAGCGAGGGAGACCCAGTACTTC. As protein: CASGLVPARETQYF.

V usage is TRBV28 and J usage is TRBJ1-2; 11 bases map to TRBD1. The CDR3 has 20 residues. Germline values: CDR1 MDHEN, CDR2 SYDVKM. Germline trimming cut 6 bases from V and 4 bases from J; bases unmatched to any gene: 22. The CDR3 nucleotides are TGTGCCAGCAGACCCCCGGTTGGGACAGGGGGATGGGGGGCTGGCTATGGCTACACCTTC. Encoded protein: CASRPPVGTGGWGAGYGYTF.

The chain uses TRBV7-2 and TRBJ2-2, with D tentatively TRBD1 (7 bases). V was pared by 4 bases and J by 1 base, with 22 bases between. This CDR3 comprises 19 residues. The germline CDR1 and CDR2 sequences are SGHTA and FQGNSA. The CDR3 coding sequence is TGTGCCAGCAGCTCGAACAGGGGCTTTGTGGGAGGGAACACCGGGGAGCTGTTTTTT. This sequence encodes CASSSNRGFVGGNTGELFF. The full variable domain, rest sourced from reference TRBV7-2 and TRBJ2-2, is GAGVSQSPSNKVTEKGKDVELRCDPISGHTALYWYRQSLGQGLEFLIYFQGNSAPDKSGLPSDRFSAERTGGSVSTLTIQRTQQEDSAVYLCASSSNRGFVGGNTGELFFGEGSRLTVL.

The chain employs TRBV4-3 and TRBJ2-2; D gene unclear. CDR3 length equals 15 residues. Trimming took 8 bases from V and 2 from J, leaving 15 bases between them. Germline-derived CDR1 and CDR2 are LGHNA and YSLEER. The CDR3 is CASAVANQNTGELFF. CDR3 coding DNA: TGCGCCAGCGCGGTAGCAAATCAAAACACCGGGGAGCTGTTTTTT.

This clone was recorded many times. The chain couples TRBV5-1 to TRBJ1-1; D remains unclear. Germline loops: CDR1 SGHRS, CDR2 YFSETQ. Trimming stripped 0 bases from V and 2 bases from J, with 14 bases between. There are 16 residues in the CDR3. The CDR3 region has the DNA TGCGCCAGCAGCTTGGGTAGCCGGGTCTACAACACTGAAGCTTTCTTT. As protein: CASSLGSRVYNTEAFF.

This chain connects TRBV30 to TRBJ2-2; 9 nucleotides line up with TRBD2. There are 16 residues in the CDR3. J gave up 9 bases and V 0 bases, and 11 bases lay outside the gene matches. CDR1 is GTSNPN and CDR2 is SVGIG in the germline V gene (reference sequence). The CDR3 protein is CAWSVVDLAGPRELFF. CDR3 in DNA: TGTGCCTGGAGTGTAGTGGACCTAGCGGGACCCCGGGAGCTGTTTTTT.

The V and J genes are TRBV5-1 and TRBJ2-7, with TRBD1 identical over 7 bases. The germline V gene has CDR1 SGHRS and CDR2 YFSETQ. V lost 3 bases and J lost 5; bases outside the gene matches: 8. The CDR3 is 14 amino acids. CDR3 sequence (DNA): TGCGCCAGCAGCTCCAGACAGGGTTTAGACGAGCAGTACTTC. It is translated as CASSSRQGLDEQYF. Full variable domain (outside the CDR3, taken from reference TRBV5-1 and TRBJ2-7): KAGVTQTPRYLIKTRGQQVTLSCSPISGHRSVSWYQQTPGQGLQFLFEYFSETQRNKGNFPGRFSGRQFSNSRSEMNVSTLELGDSALYLCASSSRQGLDEQYFGPGTRLTVT.

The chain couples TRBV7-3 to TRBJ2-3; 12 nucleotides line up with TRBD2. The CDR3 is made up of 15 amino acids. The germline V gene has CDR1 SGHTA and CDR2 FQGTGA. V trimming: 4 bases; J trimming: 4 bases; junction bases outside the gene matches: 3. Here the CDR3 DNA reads TGTGCCAGCAGCTCTAGCGGGAGGGGTGCAGATACGCAGTATTTT. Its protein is CASSSSGRGADTQYF. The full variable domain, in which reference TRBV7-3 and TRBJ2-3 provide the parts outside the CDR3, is GAGVSQTPSNKVTEKGKYVELRCDPISGHTALYWYRQSLGQGPEFLIYFQGTGAADDSGLPNDRFFAVRPEGSVSTLKIQRTERGDSAVYLCASSSSGRGADTQYFGPGTRLTVL.

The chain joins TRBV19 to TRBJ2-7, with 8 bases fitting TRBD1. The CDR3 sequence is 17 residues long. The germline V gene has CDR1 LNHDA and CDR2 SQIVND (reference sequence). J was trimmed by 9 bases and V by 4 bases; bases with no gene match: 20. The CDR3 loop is CASSNPRGTGSRGGQYF. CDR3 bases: TGTGCCAGTAGTAACCCGAGGGGGACAGGATCGAGAGGAGGGCAGTACTTC. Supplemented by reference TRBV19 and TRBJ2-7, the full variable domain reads DGGITQSPKYLFRKEGQNVTLSCEQNLNHDAMYWYRQDPGQGLRLIYYSQIVNDFQKGDIAEGYSVSREKKESFPLTVTSAQKNPTAFYLCASSNPRGTGSRGGQYFGPGTRLTVT.

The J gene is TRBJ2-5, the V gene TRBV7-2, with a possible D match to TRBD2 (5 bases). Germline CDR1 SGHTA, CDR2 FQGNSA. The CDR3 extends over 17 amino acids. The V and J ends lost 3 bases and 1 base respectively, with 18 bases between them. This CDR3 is CASSLAGVRISQETQYF. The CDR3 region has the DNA TGTGCCAGCAGCTTGGCCGGGGTCAGGATTTCCCAAGAGACCCAGTACTTC.

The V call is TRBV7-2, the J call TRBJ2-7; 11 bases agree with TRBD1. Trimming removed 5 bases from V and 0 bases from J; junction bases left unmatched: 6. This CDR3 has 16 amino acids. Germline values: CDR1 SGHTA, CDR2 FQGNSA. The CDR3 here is CASSLRTGGSSYEQYF. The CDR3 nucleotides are TGTGCCAGCAGCCTGCGGACAGGGGGCAGCTCCTACGAGCAGTACTTC. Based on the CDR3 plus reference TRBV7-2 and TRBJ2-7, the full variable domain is GAGVSQSPSNKVTEKGKDVELRCDPISGHTALYWYRQSLGQGLEFLIYFQGNSAPDKSGLPSDRFSAERTGGSVSTLTIQRTQQEDSAVYLCASSLRTGGSSYEQYFGPGTRLTVT.

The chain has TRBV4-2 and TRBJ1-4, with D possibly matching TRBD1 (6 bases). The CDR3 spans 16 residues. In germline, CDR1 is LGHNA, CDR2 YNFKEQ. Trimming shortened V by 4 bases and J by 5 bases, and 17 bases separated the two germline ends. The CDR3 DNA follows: TGTGCCAGCAGCCGGATCGAGGGACAAGAGAATGAAAAACTGTTTTTT. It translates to CASSRIEGQENEKLFF.

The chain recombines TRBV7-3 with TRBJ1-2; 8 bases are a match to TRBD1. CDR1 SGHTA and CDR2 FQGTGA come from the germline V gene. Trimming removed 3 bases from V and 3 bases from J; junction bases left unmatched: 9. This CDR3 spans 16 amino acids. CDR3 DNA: TGTGCCAGCAGCTTGGGGACAGGAGGGATTGACTATGGCTACACCTTC. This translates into CASSLGTGGIDYGYTF.

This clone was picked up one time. The CDR3 nucleotides read TGTGCCAGCAGCCAGACAGAGACGTCCAGGAGCAATCAGCCCCAGCATTTT. Its protein product is CASSQTETSRSNQPQHF. The chain combines TRBV11-3 with TRBJ1-5; D might be TRBD1 (5 bases). Germline CDR1 SGHNT, CDR2 YENEEA. The V end was cut by 5 bases, the J end by 1 base, with 18 bases between. CDR3 length: 17 residues.

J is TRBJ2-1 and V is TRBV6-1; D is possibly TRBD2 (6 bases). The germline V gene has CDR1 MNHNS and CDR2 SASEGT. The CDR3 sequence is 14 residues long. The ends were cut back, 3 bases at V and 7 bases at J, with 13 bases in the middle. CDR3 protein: CASSEELARNEQFF. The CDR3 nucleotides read TGTGCCAGCAGTGAGGAACTAGCTAGGAATGAGCAGTTCTTC.